The 8 T cell receptor beta chains presented below share a single source sample, sequenced in a study of blood T cell repertoires in COVID-19. Data came from immunoSEQ multiplex PCR; TCRdb stores just in-frame clones and leaves some out. The table has about 110,000 clones, more than 70% seen once. The material sequenced was peripheral blood. The origin of the receptors is an older woman who had recovered from COVID-19.

The rearrangement uses TRBV6-5 and TRBJ1-6, with a weak D call TRBD1 (6 bases). The CDR3 is made up of 15 amino acids. V was trimmed by 7 bases and J by 10 bases, leaving 20 bases between them. Germline V gene sequence: CDR1 MNHEY, CDR2 SVGAGI. The DNA for the CDR3 is TGTGCCAGCACCCAAAGGGGGACCACTTTCTCACCCCTCCACTTT. It translates to CASTQRGTTFSPLHF.

The genes are TRBV12-3 or TRBV12-4 and TRBJ1-1; D possibly corresponds to TRBD1 (6 bases). The length of the CDR3 is 12 residues. V was trimmed by 6 bases and J by 3 bases, leaving 8 bases between them. The CDR3 spells CASRQGYTEAFF. The CDR3 nucleotides are TGTGCCAGCAGACAGGGTTACACTGAAGCTTTCTTT.

The chain recombines TRBV5-1 with TRBJ1-1; tentative D call: TRBD1 (6 bases). CDR1 is SGHRS, CDR2 YFSETQ, per germline. Trimming shortened V by 4 bases and J by 4 bases, and 14 bases separated the two germline ends. The CDR3 has 14 amino acids. The CDR3 reads CASSLRGEATEAFF. CDR3 sequence (DNA): TGCGCCAGCAGCCTCAGGGGAGAGGCCACTGAAGCTTTCTTT.

A few counts support this clone. The rearrangement joins TRBV12-5 to TRBJ1-2, with 9 bases identical to TRBD1. This CDR3 has 14 amino acids. J gave up 11 bases and V 4 bases, and 11 bases lay outside the gene matches. The V gene's germline CDR1 is LGHNT and CDR2 FRNRAP. CDR3 loop: CASGYGPGQGHYTF. The CDR3 nucleotides read TGTGCTAGTGGTTACGGGCCGGGACAGGGACATTACACCTTC.

Note on this clone: At one end, the junction sequence differs from germline, possibly due to a read error. The chain recombines TRBV9 with TRBJ1-5; D may be TRBD1 (6 bases). Germline V gene data show CDR1 as SGDLS and CDR2 as YYNGEE. This CDR3 contains 15 residues. In nucleotides, the CDR3 is TGTGCCGGCAGCGTAGACGGGGGGCGATCAGAGCCCCAGCATTTT. It yields the protein CAGSVDGGRSEPQHF.

This clone was detected only a few times. V gene TRBV4-1 combines with J gene TRBJ2-1; 8 bases are a match to TRBD1. Germline values: CDR1 MGHRA, CDR2 YSYEKL. CDR3 length: 14 amino acids. V shed 5 bases and J 5 bases; nucleotides not matched to a gene: 5. CDR3 bases: TGCGCCAGCAGCTTCCGACAGGGGAACAATGAGCAGTTCTTC. It yields the protein CASSFRQGNNEQFF.

The chain carries TRBV6-6 and TRBJ1-2; TRBD1 aligns across 10 bases. Germline-derived CDR1 and CDR2 are MNHNY and SVGAGI (reference sequence). J was trimmed by 8 bases and V by 6 bases; bases with no gene match: 3. The CDR3 sequence is 12 residues long. Here the CDR3 reads CASRGTGEGYTF. As DNA, the CDR3 is TGTGCCAGCAGAGGGACAGGGGAAGGCTACACCTTC.

This rearrangement joins TRBV18 to TRBJ2-3; D may be TRBD1 (6 bases). Trimming removed 0 bases from V and 2 bases from J, with 12 bases in between. Looked up from germline, CDR1 is KGHSH and CDR2 is LQKENI. The CDR3 has 16 residues. CDR3 sequence (DNA): TGTGCCAGCTCACCACCGGGGGCCCGGATCACAGATACGCAGTATTTT. This gives the protein CASSPPGARITDTQYF.